The 31 T cell receptor beta chains reported below all come from one sample, sequenced in a study of T cell responses to AZD1222 COVID-19 vaccine. Libraries were prepared by immunoSEQ multiplex PCR; TCRdb keeps only in-frame clonotypes and omits some of them. Seen here are some 140,000 clones, about 85% observed once, and the top ten hold 2.5% to 4%. Material: peripheral blood, obtained on day 0 of AZD1222 vaccination. The receptors derive from an adult in good health.

This CDR3 is CATSREGPLQREQYF. CDR3 nucleotides: TGTGCCACCAGCAGAGAGGGGCCACTTCAAAGGGAGCAGTACTTC. J is TRBJ2-7 and V is TRBV15; a weak D match, TRBD1 (5 bases). The CDR3 extends over 15 amino acids. Germline V CDR1 and CDR2: LNHNV, YYDKDF (reference sequence). V lost 0 bases and J 7 bases, leaving 16 bases between the germline ends.

The J gene is TRBJ1-1, the V gene TRBV4-3, with no clear D. From germline, CDR1 is LGHNA and CDR2 YSLEER. This CDR3 has 13 residues. Trimming left V 4 bases short and J 1 base short, with 7 bases between. The CDR3 DNA sequence: TGCGCCAGCAGCCGTCTTTCGAACACTGAAGCTTTCTTT. Encoded protein: CASSRLSNTEAFF.

V usage is TRBV3-1 (or the pseudogene TRBV3-2) and J usage is TRBJ1-1; no clear D. The CDR3 consists of 12 residues. Trimming took off 1 base at V and 4 bases at J, with 4 bases between the two ends. CDR1 and CDR2 from the germline V gene are LGHDT and YNNKEL (reference sequence). In nucleotides, the CDR3 is TGTGCCAGCAGCCAAGCTTTCACTGAAGCTTTCTTT. Protein product: CASSQAFTEAFF.

The chain couples TRBV5-1 to TRBJ2-1, with D maybe TRBD1 (5 bases). Trimming removed 4 bases from V and 0 bases from J, with 11 bases in between. Germline V gene data show CDR1 as SGHRS and CDR2 as YFSETQ. There are 15 residues in the CDR3. The CDR3 nucleotides read TGCGCCAGCAGCCGTAGAACAGGCTCCTACAATGAGCAGTTCTTC. Translated, it gives CASSRRTGSYNEQFF.

This sequence joins TRBV6-2 or TRBV6-3 and TRBJ1-2; 9 bases are shared with TRBD1. The CDR3 covers 14 residues. With 5 bases clipped from V and 5 bases from J, the junction kept 6 bases outside the gene matches. Germline V gene data show CDR1 as MNHEY and CDR2 as SVGEGT. CDR3 region: CASSSRDRAYGYTF. As DNA, the CDR3 is TGTGCCAGCAGTAGCCGGGACAGGGCTTATGGCTACACCTTC.

The V and J genes are TRBV18 and TRBJ2-6; 10 positions match TRBD1. The CDR3 extends over 18 amino acids. From germline, CDR1 is KGHSH and CDR2 LQKENI. V shed 0 bases, J shed 0 bases, and the junction held 2 bases outside the gene matches. CDR3 amino acids: CASSPPGQGLSGANVLTF. CDR3 nucleotides: TGTGCCAGCTCACCACCGGGACAGGGGCTCTCTGGGGCCAACGTCCTGACTTTC.

This chain links TRBV5-1 with TRBJ2-2; 8 nucleotides match TRBD1. Germline assignment: CDR1 SGHRS and CDR2 YFSETQ. Losses at the gene ends were 3 bases for V and 3 bases for J; bases not matched to a gene: 1. The CDR3 is 14 amino acids. The chain's CDR3 is CASSSTGDTGELFF. CDR3 DNA sequence: TGCGCCAGCAGCTCGACAGGGGACACCGGGGAGCTGTTTTTT. The full variable domain, in which reference TRBV5-1 and TRBJ2-2 provide the parts outside the CDR3, is KAGVTQTPRYLIKTRGQQVTLSCSPISGHRSVSWYQQTPGQGLQFLFEYFSETQRNKGNFPGRFSGRQFSNSRSEMNVSTLELGDSALYLCASSSTGDTGELFFGEGSRLTVL.

This rearrangement joins TRBV7-9 to TRBJ1-2; D possibly corresponds to TRBD1 (6 bases). V lost 5 bases and J 2 bases, leaving 9 bases between the germline ends. CDR1 is SEHNR, CDR2 FQNEAQ, per germline (reference sequence). CDR3 length: 13 amino acids. CDR3 sequence (DNA): TGTGCCAGCAGCCGGGACATAAACTATGGCTACACCTTC. It specifies CASSRDINYGYTF. Variable domain in full (rest from reference TRBV7-9 and TRBJ1-2): DTGVSQNPRHKITKRGQNVTFRCDPISEHNRLYWYRQTLGQGPEFLTYFQNEAQLEKSRLLSDRFSAERPKGSFSTLEIQRTEQGDSAMYLCASSRDINYGYTFGSGTRLTVV.

The rearrangement uses TRBV19 and TRBJ2-1, with TRBD2 matching 9 bases. The CDR3 spans 16 residues. Germline V gene sequence: CDR1 LNHDA, CDR2 SQIVND (reference sequence). Trimming removed 3 bases from V and 4 bases from J; junction bases left unmatched: 7. The CDR3: CASSIGVSGGYNEQFF. CDR3 in DNA: TGTGCCAGTAGTATCGGCGTTAGCGGGGGTTACAATGAGCAGTTCTTC.

This chain links TRBV6-5 with TRBJ1-6; the D is unclear. Per germline, CDR1 MNHEY and CDR2 SVGAGI. The CDR3 length is 15 residues. The V end lost 0 bases, the J end lost 5 bases, and 8 bases lay between the germline ends. CDR3 sequence: CASSYSGFDNSPLHF. CDR3 DNA sequence: TGTGCCAGCAGTTACTCAGGGTTTGATAATTCACCCCTCCACTTT.

V usage is TRBV4-3 and J usage is TRBJ1-1; no clear D gene. The CDR3 runs 15 residues. Trimming shortened V by 0 bases and J by 10 bases, and 18 bases separated the two germline ends. Germline CDR1 LGHNA, CDR2 YSLEER. This CDR3 is CASSQDRGTRDLAFF. The CDR3 region has the DNA TGCGCCAGCAGCCAAGATCGAGGTACGAGGGATCTAGCTTTCTTT.

The rearrangement uses TRBV7-2 and TRBJ2-7, with TRBD2 matching over 7 bases. Germline loops: CDR1 SGHTA, CDR2 FQGNSA. Germline trimming cut 0 bases from V and 7 bases from J; bases unmatched to any gene: 3. This CDR3 comprises 13 residues. As DNA, the CDR3 is TGTGCCAGCAGCTTAGCTACGGGGGGAGAGCAGTACTTC. Residues: CASSLATGGEQYF.

This rearrangement joins TRBV6-6 to TRBJ1-4, with D perhaps TRBD1 (5 bases). V lost 6 bases and J lost 7, with 33 bases in between. Germline V gene lookup returns CDR1 MNHNY and CDR2 SVGAGI (reference sequence). The CDR3 is 20 residues long. Here the CDR3 DNA reads TGTGCCAGCAGCCCCGGGACCGCCGCTAGGAATGTTGGCTATAGTGAAAAACTGTTTTTT. It encodes CASSPGTAARNVGYSEKLFF.

The rearrangement links TRBV28 to TRBJ1-1; D unclear. The V end was cut by 4 bases, the J end by 4 bases, with 10 bases between. The CDR3 runs 13 residues. CDR1 and CDR2 (germline): MDHEN, SYDVKM. CDR3 protein: CASSSLGFTEAFF. CDR3 sequence (DNA): TGTGCCAGCAGTTCCTTGGGGTTCACTGAAGCTTTCTTT.

The V and J genes are TRBV4-1 and TRBJ2-1; perhaps TRBD1 as D (6 bases). CDR1 and CDR2 (germline): MGHRA, YSYEKL. V shed 2 bases and J shed 2 bases, with 10 bases lying between them. The CDR3 loop spans 15 amino acids. The DNA for the CDR3 is TGCGCCAGCAGCCAACGACAGGTTACCTACAATGAGCAGTTCTTC. Translating it yields CASSQRQVTYNEQFF.

This chain joins TRBV11-2 and TRBJ2-7; no clear D. The CDR3 has 12 residues. CDR1 is SGHAT and CDR2 is FQNNGV in the germline V gene. Trimming stripped 0 bases from V and 0 bases from J, with 0 bases between. CDR3 coding DNA: TGTGCCAGCAGCTTAGACTCCTACGAGCAGTACTTC. It yields the protein CASSLDSYEQYF. The variable domain in full, with the rest retrieved from reference TRBV11-2 and TRBJ2-7, is EAGVAQSPRYKIIEKRQSVAFWCNPISGHATLYWYQQILGQGPKLLIQFQNNGVVDDSQLPKDRFSAERLKGVDSTLKIQPAKLEDSAVYLCASSLDSYEQYFGPGTRLTVT.

The chain has TRBV7-9 and TRBJ2-7; possible D gene TRBD2, 5 bases. Between the trimmed V and J ends, which lost 5 bases and 3 bases, there was a span of 14 bases. CDR1 and CDR2 (germline): SEHNR, FQNEAQ (reference sequence). There are 14 residues in the CDR3. CDR3 sequence: CASSPSGSGYEQYF. The CDR3 DNA is TGTGCCAGCAGCCCCTCGGGGTCGGGCTACGAGCAGTACTTC.

In its sample, this clone was seen a few times. CDR3 protein: CASSLDLRHEQFF. The CDR3 DNA sequence: TGTGCCAGCAGCTTAGATCTAAGGCATGAGCAGTTCTTC. The V call is TRBV11-2, the J call TRBJ2-1; D is ambiguous. This CDR3 is built from 13 residues. Trimming left V 0 bases short and J 8 bases short, with 8 bases between. The V gene's germline CDR1 is SGHAT and CDR2 FQNNGV.

The J gene is TRBJ1-6, the V gene TRBV6-5, with D possibly matching TRBD1 (6 bases). In germline, CDR1 is MNHEY, CDR2 SVGAGI. V shed 2 bases and J shed 4 bases, with 12 bases lying between them. CDR3 size: 16 residues. For the CDR3, the DNA is TGTGCCAGCAGTTACGGGGGGGCTTATTATAATTCACCCCTCCACTTT. Translating gives CASSYGGAYYNSPLHF.

The rearrangement links TRBV11-2 to TRBJ2-1; 7 bases agree with TRBD2. The V gene's germline CDR1 is SGHAT and CDR2 FQNNGV. V was clipped by 5 bases and J by 7 bases; unmatched bases: 11. The CDR3 is 15 residues long. The CDR3 loop is CASSIQRGQGNEQFF. DNA for the CDR3: TGTGCCAGCAGCATACAGCGGGGCCAAGGTAATGAGCAGTTCTTC.

This sequence joins TRBV6-5 and TRBJ2-2; 8 bases match TRBD2. CDR1 is MNHEY and CDR2 is SVGAGI in the germline V gene. There are 16 residues in the CDR3. Losses at the gene ends were 2 bases for V and 3 bases for J; bases not matched to a gene: 5. The CDR3 spells CASSYPGGADTGELFF. In DNA form, the CDR3 reads TGTGCCAGCAGTTACCCGGGGGGGGCGGACACCGGGGAGCTGTTTTTT.

This chain connects TRBV7-2 to TRBJ2-7; 8 bases are shared with TRBD1. The V gene end was trimmed by 5 bases and the J gene end by 2 bases; junction bases not matched to a gene: 5. The germline CDR1 and CDR2 sequences are SGHTA and FQGNSA. This CDR3 region has 14 residues. In DNA form, the CDR3 reads TGTGCCAGCAGCCAGGGGGACAGGCCCTACGAGCAGTACTTC. Protein product: CASSQGDRPYEQYF.

In this sample, this clone turned up a few times. This chain uses TRBV18 with TRBJ2-1; D unclear. This CDR3 contains 14 residues. V was clipped by 1 base and J by 9 bases, with 13 bases between them. The germline CDR1 and CDR2 sequences are KGHSH and LQKENI. CDR3 DNA sequence: TGTGCCAGCTCACCACAGGGTTCGGCCAGTGAGCAGTTCTTC. It is translated as CASSPQGSASEQFF.

The genes are TRBV3-1 (or the pseudogene TRBV3-2) and TRBJ2-7; D uncertain. This CDR3 has 13 amino acids. Germline V gives CDR1 LGHDT, CDR2 YNNKEL (reference sequence). The V gene lost 4 bases and the J gene lost 3 bases, with 10 bases spanning the gap. This CDR3 reads CASSLAGLYEQYF. CDR3 DNA: TGTGCCAGCAGCCTTGCAGGCCTCTACGAGCAGTACTTC.

The DNA for the CDR3 is TGTGCCAGCAGCTTCGCGGGGGGGCCTAACGAGCAGTACTTC. Translating gives CASSFAGGPNEQYF. This chain connects TRBV7-9 to TRBJ2-7; TRBD2 matches at 9 bases. The germline CDR1 and CDR2 sequences are SEHNR and FQNEAQ (reference sequence). The ends lost 3 bases at V and 5 bases at J; junction bases unmatched: 5. This CDR3 region has 14 residues. Combining the CDR3 with reference TRBV7-9 and TRBJ2-7 gives the whole variable domain DTGVSQNPRHKITKRGQNVTFRCDPISEHNRLYWYRQTLGQGPEFLTYFQNEAQLEKSRLLSDRFSAERPKGSFSTLEIQRTEQGDSAMYLCASSFAGGPNEQYFGPGTRLTVT.

This CDR3 is CASSQDRGQETQYF. Written as DNA, the CDR3 is TGTGCCAGCAGCCAAGACAGGGGCCAAGAGACCCAGTACTTC. This rearrangement joins TRBV3-1 (or the pseudogene TRBV3-2) to TRBJ2-5; tentatively, D is TRBD1 (6 bases). Per the germline V gene, CDR1 is LGHDT and CDR2 is YNNKEL (reference sequence). The V end lost 0 bases, the J end lost 1 base, and 6 bases lay between the germline ends. The CDR3 runs to 14 residues.

The genes are TRBV13 and TRBJ2-5, with TRBD2 matching over 8 bases. The CDR3 loop spans 16 amino acids. The V and J ends lost 4 bases and 2 bases, in that order; junction bases with no gene match: 9. The V gene's germline CDR1 is PRHDT and CDR2 FYEKMQ (reference sequence). CDR3 in DNA: TGTGCCAGCAGCTGGGGCGGGGGGAAGAAACAAGAGACCCAGTACTTC. It is translated as CASSWGGGKKQETQYF. The whole variable domain, filled in from reference TRBV13 and TRBJ2-5, reads AAGVIQSPRHLIKEKRETATLKCYPIPRHDTVYWYQQGPGQDPQFLISFYEKMQSDKGSIPDRFSAQQFSDYHSELNMSSLELGDSALYFCASSWGGGKKQETQYFGPGTRLLVL.

The chain is built from TRBV5-4 and TRBJ2-5; TRBD2 matches 9 bases. Per germline, CDR1 SGHNT and CDR2 YYREEE (reference sequence). CDR3 length: 15 residues. V dropped 4 bases and J dropped 2; count of bases not matched to a gene: 6. The CDR3 loop reads CASSDASGGQETQYF. The CDR3 DNA reads TGTGCCAGCAGCGACGCGAGCGGGGGGCAAGAGACCCAGTACTTC.

The J gene is TRBJ2-7, the V gene TRBV6-5; D uncertain. CDR1 is MNHEY and CDR2 is SVGAGI in the germline V gene. V shed 7 bases and J shed 5 bases, with 21 bases lying between them. The CDR3 sequence is 15 residues long. The CDR3 loop reads CASKTGPTPTNEQYF. CDR3 nucleotide sequence: TGTGCCAGCAAGACCGGGCCGACCCCCACCAACGAGCAGTACTTC.

The chain uses TRBV10-3 and TRBJ1-1, with D possibly being TRBD1 (5 bases). The V gene's germline CDR1 is ENHRY and CDR2 SYGVKD. The germline V and J ends were trimmed by 0 bases and 5 bases, with 13 bases remaining between them. The CDR3 loop spans 15 amino acids. The DNA for the CDR3 is TGTGCCATCAGTGAGTCACGGGGCGCTGGGACTGAAGCTTTCTTT. As protein: CAISESRGAGTEAFF.

The chain has TRBV6-2 or TRBV6-3 and TRBJ2-1; perhaps TRBD2 as D (5 bases). Germline CDR1 reads MNHEY; CDR2 reads SVGEGT. The CDR3 has 14 amino acids. V was clipped by 7 bases and J by 3 bases, with 13 bases between them. The CDR3 DNA follows: TGTGCCAGCATTGACTCAGGACTCTACAATGAGCAGTTCTTC. Its translation is CASIDSGLYNEQFF.